A single sample is the source of the 11 T cell receptor beta chains below, sequenced in a study of spatial heterogeneity in lung cancer. As for time point: sample taken at primary tumor resection. No cells were sorted before sequencing. The whole RNA sequenced was extracted from tumor, nontumor lung or frozen PBMC. A single record per CDR3 protein comes from TCRdb applying MiXCR to the 5' RACE reads. There are over 45,000 distinct CDR3 sequences in the sample; approximately 5.7% occur only once, and approximately 12% lies in the top ten. The sequenced sample was PBMCs, obtained at surgery. Source of these receptors: a male donor with early-stage non-small cell lung cancer.

In its sample, this clonotype ranks as hyperexpanded. CDR3 DNA: TGTGCCAGCAGGCTGGACAACTCTGGGGCCAACGTCCTGACTTTC. Translated: CASRLDNSGANVLTF. The chain links TRBV11-3 to TRBJ2-6; TRBD1 is a possible D gene (5 bases). This CDR3 has 15 amino acids. Germline V lookup: CDR1 SGHNT, CDR2 YENEEA. Trimming stripped 6 bases from V and 0 bases from J, with 9 bases between.

There are many counts of this clonotype. The chain couples TRBV5-1 to TRBJ1-3; TRBD1 might be the D (5 bases). CDR1 and CDR2 (germline): SGHRS, YFSETQ. V was clipped by 3 bases and J by 0 bases, with 13 bases between them. The CDR3 is made up of 16 amino acids. The CDR3 sequence is CASSWTGLSSGNTIYF. The CDR3 DNA sequence: TGCGCCAGCAGCTGGACGGGACTAAGCTCTGGAAACACCATATATTTT.

Ten or more counts support this clonotype. V usage is TRBV11-2 and J usage is TRBJ2-2, with D uncertain. CDR1 is SGHAT, CDR2 FQNNGV, per germline. V was clipped by 0 bases and J by 6 bases, with 5 bases between them. The CDR3 is made up of 13 amino acids. The CDR3 coding sequence is TGTGCCAGCAGCTTAGAAGGTTCCGGGGAGCTGTTTTTT. This encodes CASSLEGSGELFF.

Comments on this clonotype: Since a much larger clone is just one base distant, this may be a read error. The chain couples TRBV6-2 or TRBV6-3 to TRBJ2-5; D remains ambiguous. The germline CDR1 and CDR2 sequences are MNHEY and SVGEGT. The CDR3 length is 15 residues. Written as DNA, the CDR3 is TGTGTCAGCATCCGTGACCAAGCGTTGGAAGAGACCCAGTACTTC. Its protein product is CVSIRDQALEETQYF.

This clonotype was counted many times. This chain joins TRBV6-1 and TRBJ2-1, with D perhaps being TRBD1 or TRBD2 (6 bases each). This CDR3 has 15 residues. With 10 bases removed from V and 15 bases from J, the gap between germline ends came to 31 bases. Per germline, CDR1 MNHNS and CDR2 SASEGT. Written as DNA, the CDR3 is TGTGCCACGCAAACCTTGTTGGGGGGCGACGGGACGTTGTTCTTC. Translation gives CATQTLLGGDGTLFF.

This clonotype came up a few times. This rearrangement joins TRBV4-2 to TRBJ2-3; D uncertain. Germline CDR1 reads LGHNA; CDR2 reads YNFKEQ. CDR3 length equals 14 residues. Trimming stripped 4 bases from V and 2 bases from J, with 10 bases between. CDR3 in amino acids: CASSLQEPTDTQYF. The CDR3 nucleotides are TGTGCCAGCAGCCTGCAAGAGCCCACAGATACGCAGTATTTT.

This clonotype was seen ten or more times. The V gene is TRBV7-6, the J gene TRBJ1-6; D unresolved. Per germline, CDR1 SGHVS and CDR2 FNYEAQ. Between the trimmed V and J ends, which lost 4 bases and 11 bases, there was a span of 9 bases. This CDR3 comprises 12 residues. The CDR3 spells CASSSQGTPLHF. DNA for the CDR3: TGTGCCAGCAGCTCTCAAGGGACACCCCTCCACTTT.

This clonotype was observed many times. The gene calls are TRBV7-9 and TRBJ2-1; 11 positions match TRBD2. V lost 5 bases, J lost 5 bases, and 11 bases stayed unmatched. The germline V gene encodes CDR1 SEHNR and CDR2 FQNEAQ (reference sequence). The CDR3 sequence is 17 residues long. This CDR3 reads CASSTPLGTSGNNEQFF. In DNA, the CDR3 is TGTGCCAGCAGCACTCCCTTGGGGACTAGCGGAAACAATGAGCAGTTCTTC. The full variable domain, rest sourced from reference TRBV7-9 and TRBJ2-1, is DTGVSQNPRHKITKRGQNVTFRCDPISEHNRLYWYRQTLGQGPEFLTYFQNEAQLEKSRLLSDRFSAERPKGSFSTLEIQRTEQGDSAMYLCASSTPLGTSGNNEQFFGPGTRLTVL.

This clonotype was recorded at least ten times. J is TRBJ1-3 and V is TRBV28; no clear D gene. V lost 5 bases, J lost 0 bases, and 11 bases lay in between. Germline V gives CDR1 MDHEN, CDR2 SYDVKM. The CDR3 has 15 residues. The CDR3 loop is CASSPPVPSGNTIYF. CDR3 DNA sequence: TGTGCCAGCAGTCCCCCGGTTCCCTCTGGAAACACCATATATTTT.

In this sample, this clonotype turned up many times. The V and J genes are TRBV20-1 and TRBJ2-3; TRBD1 matches at 7 bases. The CDR3 loop spans 14 amino acids. The V segment lost 7 bases and the J segment 4 bases; nucleotides outside the gene matches: 11. CDR1 and CDR2 from the germline V gene are DFQATT and SNEGSKA (reference sequence). The CDR3 here is CSVHDRVGSDTQYF. CDR3 coding DNA: TGCAGTGTTCACGACAGGGTCGGGTCAGATACGCAGTATTTT.

At least ten counts were recorded for this clonotype. The V call is TRBV28, the J call TRBJ2-3; maybe TRBD1 (5 bases). The V gene's germline CDR1 is MDHEN and CDR2 SYDVKM. This CDR3 comprises 15 residues. The ends were cut back, 4 bases at V and 1 base at J, with 12 bases in the middle. As DNA, the CDR3 is TGTGCCAGCAGTTCAGCAGGGTCTGGCACAGATACGCAGTATTTT. Its protein is CASSSAGSGTDTQYF.